The entry that follows covers one TCR beta chain sequence. The data belong to a study of blood T cell repertoires in COVID-19. Study overall: The analysed material was cDNA or gDNA that came from T cells, B-cell-depleted T cells, or PBMCs.

V lost 5 bases and J lost 5; bases outside the gene matches: 5. CDR3 length: 13 amino acids. Germline assignment: CDR1 SGHVS and CDR2 FNYEAQ. Methods used by the authors: Estimates of nucleated cell counts were drawn from the amplification of reference gene primers. The assay was immunoSEQ multiplex PCR, and TCRdb's table has in-frame clones only and misses some. The V and J calls and clone size come from that table; D and trimming were worked out from the DNA. Of about 98,000 clones in the sample, 87% are singletons; the top ten hold about 4.5%. The clonotype originates from an older man with acute or convalescent COVID-19. Sequenced material: peripheral blood. The chain has TRBV7-6 and TRBJ1-2; 7 nucleotides line up with TRBD1. CDR3 DNA sequence: TGTGCCAGCAGCAGACAGGGTTATTATGGCTACACCTTC. Protein: CASSRQGYYGYTF. The variable domain in full, with the rest retrieved from reference TRBV7-6 and TRBJ1-2, is GAGVSQSPRYKVTKRGQDVALRCDPISGHVSLYWYRQALGQGPEFLTYFNYEAQQDKSGLPNDRFSAERPEGSISTLTIQRTEQRDSAMYRCASSRQGYYGYTFGSGTRLTVV.